Given below is one T cell receptor beta chain in context. The CDR3 has 14 amino acids. The V end lost 3 bases, the J end lost 7 bases, and 11 bases lay between the germline ends. Clones were read by immunoSEQ multiplex PCR, and TCRdb kept only the in-frame ones, dropping some. This table has approximately 500,000 clones, approximately 91% appearing once. This specimen belongs to a study of blood T cell repertoires in COVID-19. The TCR was taken from a woman between 50 and 59 years old with COVID-19, enrolled during active disease. This chain connects TRBV5-3 to TRBJ1-6; D remains ambiguous. TRBV5-3 is labeled an ORF, and its function is uncertain. The specimen was peripheral blood. The CDR3 loop is CARSWRMSNSPLHF. The CDR3 coding sequence is TGTGCCAGAAGCTGGAGGATGTCCAATTCACCCCTCCACTTT.